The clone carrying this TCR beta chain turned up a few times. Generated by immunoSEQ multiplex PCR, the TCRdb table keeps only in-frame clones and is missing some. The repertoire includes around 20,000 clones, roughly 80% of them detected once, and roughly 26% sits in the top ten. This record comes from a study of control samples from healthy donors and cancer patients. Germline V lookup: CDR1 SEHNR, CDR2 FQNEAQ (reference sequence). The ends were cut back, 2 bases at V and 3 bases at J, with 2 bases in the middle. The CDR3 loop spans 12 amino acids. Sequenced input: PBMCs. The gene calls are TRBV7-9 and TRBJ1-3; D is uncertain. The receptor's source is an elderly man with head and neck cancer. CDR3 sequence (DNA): TGTGCCAGCAGCTTAAGTGGAAACACCATATATTTT. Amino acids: CASSLSGNTIYF.